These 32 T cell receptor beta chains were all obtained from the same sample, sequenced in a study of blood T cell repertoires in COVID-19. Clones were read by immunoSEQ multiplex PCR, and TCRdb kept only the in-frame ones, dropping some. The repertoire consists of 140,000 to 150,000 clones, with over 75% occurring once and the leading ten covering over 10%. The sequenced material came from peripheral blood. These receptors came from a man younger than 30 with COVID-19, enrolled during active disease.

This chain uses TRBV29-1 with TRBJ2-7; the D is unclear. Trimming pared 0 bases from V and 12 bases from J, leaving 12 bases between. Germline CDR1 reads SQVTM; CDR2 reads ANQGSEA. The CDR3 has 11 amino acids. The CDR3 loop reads CSVEEARLRYF. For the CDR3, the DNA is TGCAGCGTTGAAGAAGCGAGGTTGCGGTACTTC.

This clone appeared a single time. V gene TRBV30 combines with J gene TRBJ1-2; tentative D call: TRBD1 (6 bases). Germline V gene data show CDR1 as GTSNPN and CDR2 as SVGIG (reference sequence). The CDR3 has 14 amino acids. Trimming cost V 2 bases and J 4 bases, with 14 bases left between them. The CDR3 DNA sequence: TGTGCCTGGAGTTCACAGGGACCCTTCTATGGCTACACCTTC. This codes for CAWSSQGPFYGYTF. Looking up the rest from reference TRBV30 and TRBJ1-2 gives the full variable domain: SQTIHQWPATLVQPVGSPLSLECTVEGTSNPNLYWYRQAAGRGLQLLFYSVGIGQISSEVPQNLSASRPQDRQFILSSKKLLLSDSGFYLCAWSSQGPFYGYTFGSGTRLTVV.

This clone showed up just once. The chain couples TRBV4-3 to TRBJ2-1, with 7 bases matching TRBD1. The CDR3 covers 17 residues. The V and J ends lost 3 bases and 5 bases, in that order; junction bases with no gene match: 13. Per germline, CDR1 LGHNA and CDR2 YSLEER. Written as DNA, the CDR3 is TGCGCCAGCAGCCATTCCACTCCCCTCCAGGGGGACAATGAGCAGTTCTTC. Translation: CASSHSTPLQGDNEQFF.

For the CDR3, the DNA is TGTGCCAGCAGCTTAGATACCACGGCGGCCAGGGTTGATACCTACGAGCAGTACTTC. Its protein is CASSLDTTAARVDTYEQYF. The V gene is TRBV7-9, the J gene TRBJ2-7, with D perhaps TRBD1 (5 bases). Trimming left V 1 base short and J 2 bases short, with 24 bases between. The CDR3 consists of 19 residues. Per the germline V gene, CDR1 is SEHNR and CDR2 is FQNEAQ (reference sequence).

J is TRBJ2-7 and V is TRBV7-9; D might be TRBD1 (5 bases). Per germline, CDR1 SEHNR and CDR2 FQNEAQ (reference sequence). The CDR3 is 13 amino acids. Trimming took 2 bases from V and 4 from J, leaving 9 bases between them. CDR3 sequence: CASSLIQGYEQYF. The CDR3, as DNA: TGTGCCAGCAGCTTAATTCAGGGTTACGAGCAGTACTTC.

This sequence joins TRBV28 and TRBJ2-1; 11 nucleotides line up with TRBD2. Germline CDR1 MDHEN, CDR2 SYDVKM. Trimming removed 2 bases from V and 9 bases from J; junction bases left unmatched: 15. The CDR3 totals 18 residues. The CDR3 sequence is CASSLTSGSLDYTGEQFF. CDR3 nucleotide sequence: TGTGCCAGCAGTTTAACTAGCGGGAGTTTGGACTACACCGGTGAGCAGTTCTTC.

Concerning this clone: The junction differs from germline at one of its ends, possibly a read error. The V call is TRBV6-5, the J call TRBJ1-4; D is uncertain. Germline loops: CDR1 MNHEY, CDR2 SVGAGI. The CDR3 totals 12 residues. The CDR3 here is CASRSFDEKLLF. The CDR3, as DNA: TGTGCCAGCAGGTCGTTCGATGAAAAACTGCTTTTT.

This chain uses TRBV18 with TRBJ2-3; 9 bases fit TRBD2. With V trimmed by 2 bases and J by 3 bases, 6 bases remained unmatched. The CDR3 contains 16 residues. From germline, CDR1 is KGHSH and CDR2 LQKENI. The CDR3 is CASSPVAGDGTDTQYF. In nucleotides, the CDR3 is TGTGCCAGCTCACCAGTAGCGGGAGATGGGACAGATACGCAGTATTTT.

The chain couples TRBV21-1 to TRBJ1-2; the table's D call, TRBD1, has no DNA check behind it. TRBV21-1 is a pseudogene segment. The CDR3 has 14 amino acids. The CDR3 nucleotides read TGTGCCAGCAGCCCCCGGGACAGCAACTATGGCTACACCTTC. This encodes CASSPRDSNYGYTF.

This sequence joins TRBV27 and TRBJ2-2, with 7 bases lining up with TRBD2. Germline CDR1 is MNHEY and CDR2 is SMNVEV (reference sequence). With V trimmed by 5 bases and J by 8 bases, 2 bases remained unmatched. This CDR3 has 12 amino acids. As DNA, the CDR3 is TGTGCCAGCAGTACGGGACTAGGGGAGCTGTTTTTT. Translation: CASSTGLGELFF.

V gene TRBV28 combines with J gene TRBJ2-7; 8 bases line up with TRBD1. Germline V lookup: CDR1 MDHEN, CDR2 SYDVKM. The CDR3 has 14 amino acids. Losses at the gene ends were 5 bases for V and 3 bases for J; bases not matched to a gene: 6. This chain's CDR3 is CASSGDRGLYEQYF. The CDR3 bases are TGTGCCAGCAGTGGCGACAGGGGACTCTACGAGCAGTACTTC.

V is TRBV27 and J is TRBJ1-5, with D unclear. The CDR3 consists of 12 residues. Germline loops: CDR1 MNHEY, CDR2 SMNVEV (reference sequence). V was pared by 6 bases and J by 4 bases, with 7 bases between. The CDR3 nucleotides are TGTGCCAGCAGCACCACAAATCAGCCCCAGCATTTT. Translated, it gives CASSTTNQPQHF.

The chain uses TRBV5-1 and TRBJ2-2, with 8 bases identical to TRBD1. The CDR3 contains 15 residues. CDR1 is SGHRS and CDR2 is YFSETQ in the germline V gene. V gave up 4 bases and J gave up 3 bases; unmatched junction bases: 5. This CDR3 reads CASSLRGPDTGELFF. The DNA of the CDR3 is TGCGCCAGCAGCCTCAGGGGGCCGGACACCGGGGAGCTGTTTTTT.

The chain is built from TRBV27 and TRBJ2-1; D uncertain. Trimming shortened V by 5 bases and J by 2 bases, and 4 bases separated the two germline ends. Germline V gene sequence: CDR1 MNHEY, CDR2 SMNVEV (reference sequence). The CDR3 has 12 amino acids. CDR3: CASSPTYNEQFF. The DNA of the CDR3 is TGTGCCAGCAGTCCTACCTACAATGAGCAGTTCTTC.

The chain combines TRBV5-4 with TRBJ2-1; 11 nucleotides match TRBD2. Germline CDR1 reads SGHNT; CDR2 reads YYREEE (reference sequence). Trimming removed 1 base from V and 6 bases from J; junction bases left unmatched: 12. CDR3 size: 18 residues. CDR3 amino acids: CASSLSLLAGVRGNEQFF. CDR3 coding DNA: TGTGCCAGCAGCTTGAGTTTACTAGCGGGAGTGAGGGGCAATGAGCAGTTCTTC.

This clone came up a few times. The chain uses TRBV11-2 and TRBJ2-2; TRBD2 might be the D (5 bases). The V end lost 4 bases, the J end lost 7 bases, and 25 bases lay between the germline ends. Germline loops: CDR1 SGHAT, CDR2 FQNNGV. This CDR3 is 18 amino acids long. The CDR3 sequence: CASSSLGSSSGSGGELFF. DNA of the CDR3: TGTGCCAGCAGCTCCCTAGGTTCTTCGTCGGGGAGCGGCGGGGAGCTGTTTTTT.

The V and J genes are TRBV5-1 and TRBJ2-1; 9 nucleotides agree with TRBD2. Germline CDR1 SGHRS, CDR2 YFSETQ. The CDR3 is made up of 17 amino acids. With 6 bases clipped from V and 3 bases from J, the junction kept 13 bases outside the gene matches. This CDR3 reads CASTPVGVAGVYNEQFF. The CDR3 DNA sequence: TGCGCCAGCACCCCCGTAGGGGTAGCGGGAGTCTACAATGAGCAGTTCTTC.

The CDR3 DNA follows: TGTGCCAGCAGTTTGACAGGAAGCAATCAGCCCCAGCATTTT. This encodes CASSLTGSNQPQHF. The genes are TRBV28 and TRBJ1-5; the D gene is possibly TRBD1 (6 bases). Germline CDR1 is MDHEN and CDR2 is SYDVKM. V lost 3 bases and J lost 1, with 7 bases in between. This CDR3 is built from 14 residues.

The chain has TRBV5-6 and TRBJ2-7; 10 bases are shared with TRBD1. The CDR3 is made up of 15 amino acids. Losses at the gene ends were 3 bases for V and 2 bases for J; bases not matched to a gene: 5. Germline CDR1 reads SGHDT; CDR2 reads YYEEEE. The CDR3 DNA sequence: TGTGCCAGCAGCTGGGACAGGGGATTCCCCTACGAGCAGTACTTC. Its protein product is CASSWDRGFPYEQYF.

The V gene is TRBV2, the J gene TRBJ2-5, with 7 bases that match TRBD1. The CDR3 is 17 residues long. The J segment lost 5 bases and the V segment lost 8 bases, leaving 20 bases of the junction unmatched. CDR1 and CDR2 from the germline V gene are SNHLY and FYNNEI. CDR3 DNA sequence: TGTGCCAGCCTGGGGCCCCAATCGACAGGGTTTAAGGAGACCCAGTACTTC. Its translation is CASLGPQSTGFKETQYF.

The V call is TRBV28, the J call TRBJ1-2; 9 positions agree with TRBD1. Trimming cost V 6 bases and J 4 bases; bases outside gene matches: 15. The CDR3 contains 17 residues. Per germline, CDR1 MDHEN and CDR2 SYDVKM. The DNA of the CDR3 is TGTGCCAGCAGACCGTATAAACAGGGGGCGTTCGTCTATGGCTACACCTTC. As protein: CASRPYKQGAFVYGYTF.

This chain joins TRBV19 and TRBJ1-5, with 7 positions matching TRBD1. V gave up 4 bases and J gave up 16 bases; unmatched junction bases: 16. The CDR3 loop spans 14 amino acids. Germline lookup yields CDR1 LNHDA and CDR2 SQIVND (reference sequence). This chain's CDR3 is CASSTRPVDRPHHF. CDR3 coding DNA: TGTGCCAGTAGTACCCGACCGGTGGACAGGCCACATCATTTT.

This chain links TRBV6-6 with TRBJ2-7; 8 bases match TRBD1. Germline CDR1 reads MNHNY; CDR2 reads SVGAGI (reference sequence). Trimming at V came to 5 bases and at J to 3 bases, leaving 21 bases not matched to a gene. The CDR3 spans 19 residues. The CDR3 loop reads CASSLAGGARLASGYEQYF. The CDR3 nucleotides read TGTGCCAGCAGTCTTGCAGGGGGCGCCCGGCTAGCCTCGGGCTACGAGCAGTACTTC.

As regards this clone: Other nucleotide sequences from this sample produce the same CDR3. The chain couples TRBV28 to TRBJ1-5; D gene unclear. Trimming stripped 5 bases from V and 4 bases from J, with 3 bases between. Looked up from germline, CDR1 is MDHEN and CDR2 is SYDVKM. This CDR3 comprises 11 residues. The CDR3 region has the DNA TGTGCCAGCAGTCTTAATCAGCCCCAGCATTTT. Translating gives CASSLNQPQHF.

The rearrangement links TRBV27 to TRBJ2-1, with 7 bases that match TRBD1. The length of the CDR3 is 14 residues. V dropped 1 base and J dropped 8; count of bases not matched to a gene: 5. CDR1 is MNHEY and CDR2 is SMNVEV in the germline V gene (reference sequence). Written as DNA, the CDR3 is TGTGCCAGCAGTTTATGGACAGGTGATCATGAGCAGTTCTTC. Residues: CASSLWTGDHEQFF.

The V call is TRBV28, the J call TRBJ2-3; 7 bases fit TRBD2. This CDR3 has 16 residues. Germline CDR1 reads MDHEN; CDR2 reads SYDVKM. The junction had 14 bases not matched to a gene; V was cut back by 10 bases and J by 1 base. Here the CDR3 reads CATTPSGITGTDTQYF. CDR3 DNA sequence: TGTGCCACCACACCTAGCGGAATAACTGGCACAGATACGCAGTATTTT.

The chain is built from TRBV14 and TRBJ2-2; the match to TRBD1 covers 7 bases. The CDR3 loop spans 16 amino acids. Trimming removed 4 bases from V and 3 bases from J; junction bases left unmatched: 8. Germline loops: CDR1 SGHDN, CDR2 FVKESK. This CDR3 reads CASSRLGGLYTGELFF. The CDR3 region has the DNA TGTGCCAGCAGCCGCCTAGGGGGCTTATACACCGGGGAGCTGTTTTTT.

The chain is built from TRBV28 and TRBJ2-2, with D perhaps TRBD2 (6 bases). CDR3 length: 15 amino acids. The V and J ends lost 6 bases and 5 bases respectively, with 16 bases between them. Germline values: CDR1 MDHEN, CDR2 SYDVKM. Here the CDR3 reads CASSQWPRGTGELFF. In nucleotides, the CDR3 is TGTGCCAGCAGCCAGTGGCCCCGGGGGACCGGGGAGCTGTTTTTT.

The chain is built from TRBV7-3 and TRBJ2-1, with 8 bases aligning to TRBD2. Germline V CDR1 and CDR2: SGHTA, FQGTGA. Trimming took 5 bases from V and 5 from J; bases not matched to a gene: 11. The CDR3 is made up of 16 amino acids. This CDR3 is CASSPTGGRLNNEQFF. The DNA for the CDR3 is TGTGCCAGCAGCCCCACCGGCGGGAGGTTAAACAATGAGCAGTTCTTC.

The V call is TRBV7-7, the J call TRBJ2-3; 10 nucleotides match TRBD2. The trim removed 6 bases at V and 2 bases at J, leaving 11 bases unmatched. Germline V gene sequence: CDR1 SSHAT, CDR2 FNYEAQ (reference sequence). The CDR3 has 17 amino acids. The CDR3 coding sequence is TGTGCCAGCAGTTTTTTAGAGCGGGAGGGTAACACAGATACGCAGTATTTT. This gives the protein CASSFLEREGNTDTQYF.

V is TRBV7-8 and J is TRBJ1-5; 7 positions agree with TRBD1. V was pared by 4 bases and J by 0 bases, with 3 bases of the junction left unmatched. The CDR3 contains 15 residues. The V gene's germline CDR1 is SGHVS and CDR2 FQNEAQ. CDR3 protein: CASSSGTVSNQPQHF. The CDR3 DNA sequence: TGTGCCAGCAGCTCTGGGACAGTTAGCAATCAGCCCCAGCATTTT.

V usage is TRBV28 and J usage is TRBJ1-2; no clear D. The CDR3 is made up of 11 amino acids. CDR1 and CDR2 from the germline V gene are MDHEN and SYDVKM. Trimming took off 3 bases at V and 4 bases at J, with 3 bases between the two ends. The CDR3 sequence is CASSLSYGYTF. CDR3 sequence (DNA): TGTGCCAGCAGTTTGAGCTATGGCTACACCTTC.